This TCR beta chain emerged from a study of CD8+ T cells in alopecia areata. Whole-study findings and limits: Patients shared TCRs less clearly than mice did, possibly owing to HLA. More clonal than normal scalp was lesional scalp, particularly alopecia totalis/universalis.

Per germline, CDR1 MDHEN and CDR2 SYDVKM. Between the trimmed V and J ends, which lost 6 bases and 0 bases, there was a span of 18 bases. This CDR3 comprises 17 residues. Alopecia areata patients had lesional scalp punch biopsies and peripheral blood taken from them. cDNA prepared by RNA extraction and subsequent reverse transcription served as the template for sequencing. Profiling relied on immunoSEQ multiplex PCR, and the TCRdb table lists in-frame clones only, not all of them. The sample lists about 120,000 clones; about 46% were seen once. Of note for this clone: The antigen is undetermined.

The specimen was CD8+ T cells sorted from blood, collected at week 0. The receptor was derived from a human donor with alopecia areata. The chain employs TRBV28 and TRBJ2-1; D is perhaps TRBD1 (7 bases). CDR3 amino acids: CASSTDREVSSYNEQFF. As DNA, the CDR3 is TGTGCCAGCAGCACCGACAGGGAGGTAAGCTCCTACAATGAGCAGTTCTTC.